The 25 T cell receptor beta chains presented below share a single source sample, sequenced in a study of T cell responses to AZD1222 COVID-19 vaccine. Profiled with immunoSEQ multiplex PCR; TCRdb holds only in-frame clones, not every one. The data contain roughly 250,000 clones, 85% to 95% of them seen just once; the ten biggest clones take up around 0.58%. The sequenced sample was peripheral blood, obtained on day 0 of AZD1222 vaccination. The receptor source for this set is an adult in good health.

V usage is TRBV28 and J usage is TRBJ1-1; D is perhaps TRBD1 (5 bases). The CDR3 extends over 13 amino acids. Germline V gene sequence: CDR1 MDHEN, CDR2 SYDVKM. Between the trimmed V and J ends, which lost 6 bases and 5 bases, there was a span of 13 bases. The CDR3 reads CASSRDQETEAFF. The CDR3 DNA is TGTGCCAGCAGCCGGGACCAGGAAACTGAAGCTTTCTTT.

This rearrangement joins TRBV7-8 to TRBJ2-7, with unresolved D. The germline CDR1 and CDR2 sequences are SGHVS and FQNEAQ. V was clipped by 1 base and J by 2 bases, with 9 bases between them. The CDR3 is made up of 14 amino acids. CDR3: CASSLGARPYEQYF. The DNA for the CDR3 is TGTGCCAGCAGCTTAGGGGCGCGGCCCTACGAGCAGTACTTC.

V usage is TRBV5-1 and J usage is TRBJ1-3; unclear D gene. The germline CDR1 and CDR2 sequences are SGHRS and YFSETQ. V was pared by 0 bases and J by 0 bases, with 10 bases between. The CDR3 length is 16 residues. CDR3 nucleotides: TGCGCCAGCAGCTTGGGGACCGTCAGCTCTGGAAACACCATATATTTT. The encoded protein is CASSLGTVSSGNTIYF.

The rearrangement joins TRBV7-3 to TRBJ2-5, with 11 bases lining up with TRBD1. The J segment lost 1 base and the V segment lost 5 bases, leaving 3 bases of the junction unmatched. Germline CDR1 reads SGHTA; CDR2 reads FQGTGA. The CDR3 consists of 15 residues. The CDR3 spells CASSRTGGPQETQYF. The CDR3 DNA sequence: TGTGCCAGCAGCAGGACAGGGGGCCCCCAAGAGACCCAGTACTTC.

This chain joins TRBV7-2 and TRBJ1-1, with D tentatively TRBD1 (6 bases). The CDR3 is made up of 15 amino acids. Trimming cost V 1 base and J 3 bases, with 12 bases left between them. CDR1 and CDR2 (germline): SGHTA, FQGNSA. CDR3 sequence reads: CASSLGGGAYTEAFF. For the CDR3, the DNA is TGTGCCAGCAGCTTAGGGGGGGGCGCGTACACTGAAGCTTTCTTT. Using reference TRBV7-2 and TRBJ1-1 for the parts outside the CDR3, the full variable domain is GAGVSQSPSNKVTEKGKDVELRCDPISGHTALYWYRQSLGQGLEFLIYFQGNSAPDKSGLPSDRFSAERTGGSVSTLTIQRTQQEDSAVYLCASSLGGGAYTEAFFGQGTRLTVV.

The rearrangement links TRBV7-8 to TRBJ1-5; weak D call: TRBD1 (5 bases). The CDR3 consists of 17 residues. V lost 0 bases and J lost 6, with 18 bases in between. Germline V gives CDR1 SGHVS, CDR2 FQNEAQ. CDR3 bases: TGTGCCAGCAGCTTAGCGCCCCTGACAGTAGGCATTCAGCCCCAGCATTTT. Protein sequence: CASSLAPLTVGIQPQHF.

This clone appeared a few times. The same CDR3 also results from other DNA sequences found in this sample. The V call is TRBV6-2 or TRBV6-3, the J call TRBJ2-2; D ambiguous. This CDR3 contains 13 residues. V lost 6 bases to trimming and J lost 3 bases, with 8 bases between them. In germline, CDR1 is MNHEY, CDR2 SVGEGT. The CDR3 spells CASSVTDTGELFF. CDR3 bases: TGTGCCAGCAGCGTAACGGACACCGGGGAGCTGTTTTTT.

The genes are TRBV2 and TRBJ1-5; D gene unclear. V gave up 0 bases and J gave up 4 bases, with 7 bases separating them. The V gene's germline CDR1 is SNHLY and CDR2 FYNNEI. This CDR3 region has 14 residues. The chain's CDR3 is CASSEALRNQPQHF. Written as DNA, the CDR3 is TGTGCCAGCAGTGAAGCGCTTCGGAATCAGCCCCAGCATTTT.

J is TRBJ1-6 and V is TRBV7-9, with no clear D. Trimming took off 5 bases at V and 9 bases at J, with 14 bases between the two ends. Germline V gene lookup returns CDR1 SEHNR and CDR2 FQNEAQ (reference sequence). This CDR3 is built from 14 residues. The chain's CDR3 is CASSPQAPGSPLHF. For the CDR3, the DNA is TGTGCCAGCAGCCCCCAGGCCCCTGGTTCACCCCTCCACTTT.

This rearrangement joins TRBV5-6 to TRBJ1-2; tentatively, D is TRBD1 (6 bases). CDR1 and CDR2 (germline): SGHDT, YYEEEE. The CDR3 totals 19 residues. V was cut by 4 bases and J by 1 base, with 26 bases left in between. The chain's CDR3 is CASSPVSLRTAVGNYGYTF. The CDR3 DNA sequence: TGTGCCAGCAGCCCGGTATCCCTTCGGACAGCTGTAGGTAACTATGGCTACACCTTC.

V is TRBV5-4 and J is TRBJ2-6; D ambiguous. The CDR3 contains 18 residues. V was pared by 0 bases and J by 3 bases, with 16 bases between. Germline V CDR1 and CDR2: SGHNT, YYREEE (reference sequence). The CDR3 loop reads CASSLAGQAFGGANVLTF. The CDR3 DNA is TGTGCCAGCAGCTTGGCCGGGCAGGCCTTTGGTGGGGCCAACGTCCTGACTTTC.

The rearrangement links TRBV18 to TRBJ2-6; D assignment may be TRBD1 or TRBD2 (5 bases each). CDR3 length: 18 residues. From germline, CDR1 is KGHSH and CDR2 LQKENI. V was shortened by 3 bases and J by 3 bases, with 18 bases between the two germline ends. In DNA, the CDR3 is TGTGCCAGCTCACCTTTCCGGGACCGGTCTTATGGGGCCAACGTCCTGACTTTC. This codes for CASSPFRDRSYGANVLTF.

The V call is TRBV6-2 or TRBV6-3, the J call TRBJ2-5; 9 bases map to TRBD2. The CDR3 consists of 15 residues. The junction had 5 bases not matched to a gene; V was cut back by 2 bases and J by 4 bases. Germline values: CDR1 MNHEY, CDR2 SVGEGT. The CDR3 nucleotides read TGTGCCAGCAGTTACCCGGCGGGAGGGGCAGAGACCCAGTACTTC. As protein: CASSYPAGGAETQYF.

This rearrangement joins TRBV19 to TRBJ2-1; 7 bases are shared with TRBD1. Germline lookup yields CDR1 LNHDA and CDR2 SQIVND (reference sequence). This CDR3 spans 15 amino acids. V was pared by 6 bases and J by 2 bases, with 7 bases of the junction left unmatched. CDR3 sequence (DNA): TGTGCCAGTAGAAGTACAGGGGTTACCTACAATGAGCAGTTCTTC. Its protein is CASRSTGVTYNEQFF.

Here the CDR3 reads CASSYDPRSYEQYF. CDR3 nucleotide sequence: TGTGCCAGCAGTTACGACCCTAGGAGCTACGAGCAGTACTTC. The J gene is TRBJ2-7, the V gene TRBV27; no definite D call. Trimming removed 4 bases at V and 3 bases at J, with 13 bases between. Germline CDR1 MNHEY, CDR2 SMNVEV (reference sequence). This CDR3 comprises 14 residues.

Here the CDR3 reads CASSERGNSPLHF. CDR3 DNA: TGTGCCAGCTCAGAACGGGGTAATTCACCCCTCCACTTT. The chain employs TRBV18 and TRBJ1-6; D is uncertain. V lost 5 bases and J lost 6, with 8 bases in between. From germline, CDR1 is KGHSH and CDR2 LQKENI. CDR3 length: 13 residues.

The CDR3 sequence: CASSLLVGGGYEQYF. CDR3 nucleotide sequence: TGTGCCAGCAGCTTATTGGTGGGAGGCGGGTACGAGCAGTACTTC. The V and J genes are TRBV7-8 and TRBJ2-7; TRBD2 might be the D (6 bases). Germline V gives CDR1 SGHVS, CDR2 FQNEAQ. This CDR3 has 15 residues. V was cut by 2 bases and J by 4 bases, with 15 bases left in between. The variable domain in full, completed from reference TRBV7-8 and TRBJ2-7, reads GAGVSQSPRYKVAKRGQDVALRCDPISGHVSLFWYQQALGQGPEFLTYFQNEAQLDKSGLPSDRFFAERPEGSVSTLKIQRTQQEDSAVYLCASSLLVGGGYEQYFGPGTRLTVT.

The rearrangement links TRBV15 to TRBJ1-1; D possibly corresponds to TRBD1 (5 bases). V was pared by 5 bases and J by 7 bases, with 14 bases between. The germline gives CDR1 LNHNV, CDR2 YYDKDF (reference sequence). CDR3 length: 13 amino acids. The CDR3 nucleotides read TGTGCCACCAGCGCGATAGGGGAGGTTGAAGCTTTCTTT. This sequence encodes CATSAIGEVEAFF.

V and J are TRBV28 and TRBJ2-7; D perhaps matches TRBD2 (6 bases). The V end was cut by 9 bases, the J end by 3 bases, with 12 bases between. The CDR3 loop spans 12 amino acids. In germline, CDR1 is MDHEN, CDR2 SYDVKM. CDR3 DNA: TGTGCCAGTACTAGCACCGACTACGAGCAGTACTTC. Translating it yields CASTSTDYEQYF.

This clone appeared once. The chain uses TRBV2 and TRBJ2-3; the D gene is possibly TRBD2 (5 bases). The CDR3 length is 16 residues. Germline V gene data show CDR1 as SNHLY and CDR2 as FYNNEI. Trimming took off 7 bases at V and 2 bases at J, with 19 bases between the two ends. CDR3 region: CASIPRDSRFTDTQYF. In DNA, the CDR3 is TGTGCCAGCATCCCGAGGGATTCTAGGTTCACAGATACGCAGTATTTT.

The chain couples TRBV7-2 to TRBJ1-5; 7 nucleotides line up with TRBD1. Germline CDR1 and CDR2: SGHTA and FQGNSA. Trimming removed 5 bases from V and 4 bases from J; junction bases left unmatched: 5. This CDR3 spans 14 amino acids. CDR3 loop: CASSATGTNQPQHF. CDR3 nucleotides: TGTGCCAGCAGCGCGACAGGGACTAATCAGCCCCAGCATTTT.

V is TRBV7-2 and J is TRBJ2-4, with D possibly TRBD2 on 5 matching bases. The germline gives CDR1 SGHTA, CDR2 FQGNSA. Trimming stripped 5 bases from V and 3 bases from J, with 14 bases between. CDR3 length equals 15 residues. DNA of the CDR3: TGTGCCAGCAGCCAGATTGTTGAGGGCAAAAACATTCAGTACTTC. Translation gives CASSQIVEGKNIQYF.

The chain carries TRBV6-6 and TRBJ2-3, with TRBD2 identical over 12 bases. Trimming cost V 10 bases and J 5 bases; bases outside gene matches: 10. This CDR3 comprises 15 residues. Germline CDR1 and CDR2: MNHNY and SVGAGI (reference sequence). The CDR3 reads CATLALAGGGDTQYF. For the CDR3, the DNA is TGTGCCACCCTGGCACTAGCGGGAGGAGGAGATACGCAGTATTTT.

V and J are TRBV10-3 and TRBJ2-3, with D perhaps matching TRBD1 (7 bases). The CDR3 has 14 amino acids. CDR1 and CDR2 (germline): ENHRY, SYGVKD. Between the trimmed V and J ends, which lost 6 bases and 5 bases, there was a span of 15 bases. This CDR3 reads CAIRAGQEGDTQYF. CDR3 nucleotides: TGTGCCATCAGGGCTGGACAGGAGGGAGATACGCAGTATTTT.

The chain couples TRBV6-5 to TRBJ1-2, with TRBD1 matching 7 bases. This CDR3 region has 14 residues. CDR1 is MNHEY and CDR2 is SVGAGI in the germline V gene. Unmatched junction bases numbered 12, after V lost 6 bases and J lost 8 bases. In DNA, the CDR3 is TGTGCCAGCAGGCCGACAGGGCATACGGGGGGCTACACCTTC. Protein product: CASRPTGHTGGYTF.